Listed below are T cell receptor beta chains from one sample, sequenced in a study of T cells after yellow fever vaccination. Each CDR3 protein gets one entry after TCRdb re-called the 5' RACE reads with MiXCR. Among under 500,000 distinct CDR3 sequences listed, 15% to 20% were seen once. The specimen was PBMCs, collected before the yellow fever booster vaccination. The origin of the receptors is a man younger than 35 who received the YFV17D yellow fever vaccine. Each CDR3 is given with its conserved first and last residue. The D gene is left open where the match is weak. The size of a clone is reported for some rows only, either as once, few or many, or as a class for expanded clones.

clone size,J gene,D gene,V gene,CDR3 protein,CDR3 DNA
few,TRBJ2-1,NA,TRBV12-2,CASPPGKRRYQFF,TGTGCAAGTCCCCCCGGAAAGAGACGCTACCAGTTCTTC
few,TRBJ2-5,TRBD2,TRBV6-5,CASSSSGGQQETQYF,TGTGCCAGCAGTTCTAGCGGGGGGCAGCAAGAGACCCAGTACTTC
few,TRBJ2-5,NA,TRBV7-3,CASSLNVGPQETQYF,TGTGCCAGCAGCTTAAACGTAGGACCCCAAGAGACCCAGTACTTC
few,TRBJ2-5,NA,TRBV4-3,CASSQDPVETQYF,TGCGCCAGCAGCCAAGATCCAGTAGAGACCCAGTACTTC
NA,TRBJ1-6,NA,TRBV4-3,CASSRNPGQDNSPLHF,TGCGCCAGCAGCCGAAATCCGGGGCAGGATAATTCACCCCTCCACTTT
few,TRBJ2-5,TRBD2,TRBV7-2,CASSFSGAGGETQYF,TGTGCCAGCAGCTTTAGCGGGGCGGGGGGAGAGACCCAGTACTTC
once,TRBJ1-6,NA,TRBV19,CANPSGGQGSPLHF,TGTGCCAACCCATCCGGGGGCCAGGGCTCACCCCTCCACTTT
NA,TRBJ2-7,TRBD2,TRBV6-4,CASSSSGPKGEQYF,TGTGCCAGCAGCTCTAGCGGCCCCAAGGGCGAGCAGTACTTC
NA,TRBJ2-7,TRBD1,TRBV4-2,CASSQAFPTGGSEQYF,TGTGCCAGCAGCCAGGCCTTTCCGACAGGGGGCTCCGAGCAGTACTTC
few,TRBJ1-2,NA,TRBV15,CATSRKGLDGYTF,TGTGCCACCAGCAGAAAGGGACTGGATGGCTACACCTTC
few,TRBJ2-3,TRBD1,TRBV19,CASSEDRGATDTQYF,TGTGCCAGTTCAGAGGACAGGGGAGCGACAGATACGCAGTATTTT